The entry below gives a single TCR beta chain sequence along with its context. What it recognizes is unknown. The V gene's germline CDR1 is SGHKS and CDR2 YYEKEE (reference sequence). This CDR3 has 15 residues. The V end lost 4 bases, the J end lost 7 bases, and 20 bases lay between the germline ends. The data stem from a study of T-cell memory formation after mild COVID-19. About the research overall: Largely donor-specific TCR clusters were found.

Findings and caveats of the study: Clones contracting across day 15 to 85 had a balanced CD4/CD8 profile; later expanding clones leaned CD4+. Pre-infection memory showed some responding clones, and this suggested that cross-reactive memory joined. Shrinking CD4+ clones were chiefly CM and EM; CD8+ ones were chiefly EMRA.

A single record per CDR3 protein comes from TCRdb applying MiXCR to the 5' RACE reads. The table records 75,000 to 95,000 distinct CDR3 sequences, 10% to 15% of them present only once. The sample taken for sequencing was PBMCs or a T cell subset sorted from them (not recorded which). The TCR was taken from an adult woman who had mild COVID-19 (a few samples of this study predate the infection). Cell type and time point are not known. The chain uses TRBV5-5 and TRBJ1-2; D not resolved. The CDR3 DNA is TGTGCCAGCAGCCCGTGGATGCCCCCGTTGAGTGGCTACACCTTC. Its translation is CASSPWMPPLSGYTF.